The 21 T cell receptor beta chains presented below share a single source sample, sequenced in a study of blood T cell repertoires in COVID-19. Profiled with immunoSEQ multiplex PCR; TCRdb holds only in-frame clones, not every one. This table has 150,000 to 200,000 clones, approximately 92% appearing once. Sequenced: peripheral blood. These receptors were obtained from a woman in her forties or fifties with acute or convalescent COVID-19.

This clone is a singleton in its sample. As DNA, the CDR3 is TGTGCCAGCAGCCCAGGACAGGGTTGGGAAAAACTGTTTTTT. It yields the protein CASSPGQGWEKLFF. The chain employs TRBV7-8 and TRBJ1-4; the match to TRBD1 covers 8 bases. The germline V gene has CDR1 SGHVS and CDR2 FQNEAQ. The V and J ends lost 5 bases and 8 bases, in that order; junction bases with no gene match: 7. The CDR3 covers 14 residues.

This sequence joins TRBV7-2 and TRBJ2-1, with TRBD2 identical over 11 bases. CDR3 length: 15 residues. CDR1 and CDR2 (germline): SGHTA, FQGNSA. The J segment lost 7 bases and the V segment lost 5 bases, leaving 7 bases of the junction unmatched. The DNA of the CDR3 is TGTGCCAGCAGCCTACTAGCGGGAGTGCGTAATGAGCAGTTCTTC. Protein: CASSLLAGVRNEQFF. Based on the CDR3 plus reference TRBV7-2 and TRBJ2-1, the full variable domain is GAGVSQSPSNKVTEKGKDVELRCDPISGHTALYWYRQSLGQGLEFLIYFQGNSAPDKSGLPSDRFSAERTGGSVSTLTIQRTQQEDSAVYLCASSLLAGVRNEQFFGPGTRLTVL.

The CDR3 loop reads CASSPRTSSLNSDTQYF. The DNA for the CDR3 is TGTGCCAGCAGTCCCCGGACTAGTTCATTGAATTCAGATACGCAGTATTTT. V is TRBV28 and J is TRBJ2-3; 7 nucleotides line up with TRBD2. Germline V gene data show CDR1 as MDHEN and CDR2 as SYDVKM. The ends lost 5 bases at V and 4 bases at J; junction bases unmatched: 15. The CDR3 is made up of 17 amino acids.

V and J are TRBV27 and TRBJ2-1, with 8 bases identical to TRBD2. CDR3 length: 16 residues. CDR1 is MNHEY and CDR2 is SMNVEV in the germline V gene (reference sequence). V was clipped by 2 bases and J by 4 bases; unmatched bases: 7. This chain's CDR3 is CASSLERLANYNEQFF. The CDR3 coding sequence is TGTGCCAGCAGTTTAGAGAGACTAGCGAATTACAATGAGCAGTTCTTC.

The J gene is TRBJ2-3, the V gene TRBV18; D is possibly TRBD1 (5 bases). CDR3 length: 18 amino acids. V was cut by 1 base and J by 3 bases, with 20 bases left in between. Germline loops: CDR1 KGHSH, CDR2 LQKENI. Written as DNA, the CDR3 is TGTGCCAGCTCACCACGTCTAAAAAGTTGGGGCGATACAGATACGCAGTATTTT. Translated, it gives CASSPRLKSWGDTDTQYF. The full variable domain, rest sourced from reference TRBV18 and TRBJ2-3, is NAGVMQNPRHLVRRRGQEARLRCSPMKGHSHVYWYRQLPEEGLKFMVYLQKENIIDESGMPKERFSAEFPKEGPSILRIQQVVRGDSAAYFCASSPRLKSWGDTDTQYFGPGTRLTVL.

Only a few counts were recorded for this clone. The chain is built from TRBV6-5 and TRBJ2-2; TRBD2 might be the D (6 bases). CDR1 and CDR2 (germline): MNHEY, SVGAGI. The V end was cut by 6 bases, the J end by 3 bases, with 14 bases between. This CDR3 is 15 amino acids long. CDR3 in DNA: TGTGCCAGCAGAGCAACGCGGGGCCACACCGGGGAGCTGTTTTTT. This codes for CASRATRGHTGELFF.

This clone was counted once. The rearrangement joins TRBV6-4 to TRBJ1-6, with D possibly TRBD1 on 6 matching bases. Trimming left V 4 bases short and J 4 bases short, with 17 bases between. The length of the CDR3 is 17 residues. Germline V CDR1 and CDR2: MRHNA, SNTAGT. Written as DNA, the CDR3 is TGTGCCAGCAGTGCCGACAGGCCGAGGGGATATAATTCACCCCTCCACTTT. Residues: CASSADRPRGYNSPLHF.

The gene calls are TRBV27 and TRBJ2-5; possibly TRBD1 for D (7 bases). Germline V CDR1 and CDR2: MNHEY, SMNVEV (reference sequence). Trimming pared 8 bases from V and 5 bases from J, leaving 15 bases between. This CDR3 comprises 13 residues. CDR3 sequence reads: CASRPSGGETQYF. The CDR3 bases are TGTGCCAGCCGCCCGTCAGGGGGGGAGACCCAGTACTTC.

The chain combines TRBV20-1 with TRBJ1-2; D perhaps matches TRBD1 (5 bases). Deletions cut 4 bases from V and 5 bases from J, with 8 bases between. CDR1 is DFQATT and CDR2 is SNEGSKA in the germline V gene (reference sequence). The CDR3 is 11 residues long. The CDR3 bases are TGCAGTGCTACTCAGGGTTATGGCTACACCTTC. Translating it yields CSATQGYGYTF.

There are a few counts of this clone. This chain joins TRBV3-1 (or the pseudogene TRBV3-2) and TRBJ2-1, with 8 positions matching TRBD2. With 5 bases clipped from V and 4 bases from J, the junction kept 13 bases outside the gene matches. CDR1 is LGHDT and CDR2 is YNNKEL in the germline V gene (reference sequence). The length of the CDR3 is 17 residues. The CDR3 loop reads CASSSLATSGEYNEQFF. CDR3 DNA: TGTGCCAGCAGCTCCCTCGCCACTAGCGGAGAGTACAATGAGCAGTTCTTC.

The chain couples TRBV7-8 to TRBJ1-6, with 7 bases lining up with TRBD1. This CDR3 spans 17 amino acids. Germline trimming cut 3 bases from V and 5 bases from J; bases unmatched to any gene: 10. Germline CDR1 reads SGHVS; CDR2 reads FQNEAQ. The CDR3 nucleotides read TGTGCCAGCAGCTTCATCCGACAGGGAGGAGATAATTCACCCCTCCACTTT. Translation: CASSFIRQGGDNSPLHF. The full variable domain, its missing parts supplied by reference TRBV7-8 and TRBJ1-6, is GAGVSQSPRYKVAKRGQDVALRCDPISGHVSLFWYQQALGQGPEFLTYFQNEAQLDKSGLPSDRFFAERPEGSVSTLKIQRTQQEDSAVYLCASSFIRQGGDNSPLHFGNGTRLTVT.

The chain couples TRBV9 to TRBJ2-1; D unclear. Trimming cost V 0 bases and J 8 bases, with 12 bases left between them. Germline V lookup: CDR1 SGDLS, CDR2 YYNGEE. This CDR3 has 14 residues. The CDR3 DNA sequence: TGTGCCAGCAGCGTAGCCCCTCGAGGCGATGAGCAGTTCTTC. The encoded protein is CASSVAPRGDEQFF.

The rearrangement links TRBV28 to TRBJ1-3; 8 positions agree with TRBD1. The CDR3 totals 17 residues. Germline trimming cut 5 bases from V and 1 base from J; bases unmatched to any gene: 10. Germline V CDR1 and CDR2: MDHEN, SYDVKM. The CDR3 DNA reads TGTGCCAGCAGTCCTCCCCTCCAGGGGGCTTCTGGAAACACCATATATTTT. Translation: CASSPPLQGASGNTIYF.

This chain connects TRBV2 to TRBJ2-7, with D perhaps matching TRBD2 (5 bases). Trimming left V 6 bases short and J 3 bases short, with 15 bases between. The CDR3 loop spans 14 amino acids. CDR1 is SNHLY, CDR2 FYNNEI, per germline. The CDR3 spells CASSAYRGNYEQYF. DNA for the CDR3: TGTGCCAGCAGCGCTTATCGAGGGAACTACGAGCAGTACTTC.

V is TRBV7-9 and J is TRBJ2-3, with a weak D call TRBD2 (6 bases). Germline CDR1 is SEHNR and CDR2 is FQNEAQ (reference sequence). V was pared by 5 bases and J by 4 bases, with 16 bases between. The CDR3 has 15 residues. The CDR3 here is CASSLQEGSADTQYF. The DNA for the CDR3 is TGTGCCAGCAGCCTACAGGAGGGGAGCGCAGATACGCAGTATTTT. Drawing the rest from reference TRBV7-9 and TRBJ2-3, the complete variable domain is DTGVSQNPRHKITKRGQNVTFRCDPISEHNRLYWYRQTLGQGPEFLTYFQNEAQLEKSRLLSDRFSAERPKGSFSTLEIQRTEQGDSAMYLCASSLQEGSADTQYFGPGTRLTVL.

A few counts support this clone. The rearrangement joins TRBV4-3 to TRBJ1-2, with 10 bases matching TRBD1. The CDR3 is 18 residues long. The junction had 15 bases not matched to a gene; V was cut back by 3 bases and J by 5 bases. Per the germline V gene, CDR1 is LGHNA and CDR2 is YSLEER. Written as DNA, the CDR3 is TGCGCCAGCAGCCAGGTCCTGGACAGGGGGAATTCGAGGTATGGCTACACCTTC. Its translation: CASSQVLDRGNSRYGYTF.

The chain couples TRBV6-5 to TRBJ1-5; TRBD1 might be the D (5 bases). Trimming cost V 10 bases and J 6 bases, with 19 bases left between them. Germline V gene sequence: CDR1 MNHEY, CDR2 SVGAGI. This CDR3 has 14 amino acids. CDR3 region: CATLEGGGGQPQHF. CDR3 coding DNA: TGTGCCACTCTCGAGGGCGGCGGGGGTCAGCCCCAGCATTTT.

The chain employs TRBV10-3 and TRBJ1-5; 9 bases fit TRBD1. This CDR3 has 14 residues. The ends lost 3 bases at V and 4 bases at J; junction bases unmatched: 1. Germline values: CDR1 ENHRY, CDR2 SYGVKD. The CDR3 spells CAISDGQGNQPQHF. CDR3 DNA: TGTGCCATCAGTGATGGACAGGGGAATCAGCCCCAGCATTTT.

CDR3 region: CASSLLGGQGPNEQFF. The CDR3 region has the DNA TGTGCCAGCAGCTTACTGGGCGGACAGGGTCCAAATGAGCAGTTCTTC. V is TRBV7-9 and J is TRBJ2-1; TRBD1 matches at 8 bases. V was clipped by 2 bases and J by 7 bases; unmatched bases: 10. Germline assignment: CDR1 SEHNR and CDR2 FQNEAQ (reference sequence). This CDR3 spans 16 amino acids.

This clone was counted once. The junction and the germline gene differ at one end; a read error may be behind it. The V and J genes are TRBV7-7 and TRBJ2-6, with 7 bases that match TRBD2. The CDR3 runs to 18 residues. Germline V gene lookup returns CDR1 SSHAT and CDR2 FNYEAQ (reference sequence). This CDR3 is CASSPLGGRGSGANVLTF. CDR3 in DNA: TGTGCTAGCAGCCCCTTAGGCGGGAGAGGATCTGGGGCCAACGTCCTGACTTTC. Looking up the rest from reference TRBV7-7 and TRBJ2-6 gives the full variable domain: GAGVSQSPRYKVTKRGQDVTLRCDPISSHATLYWYQQALGQGPEFLTYFNYEAQPDKSGLPSDRFSAERPEGSISTLTIQRTEQRDSAMYRCASSPLGGRGSGANVLTFGAGSRLTVL.

The chain recombines TRBV19 with TRBJ1-1; D gene unclear. The CDR3 has 11 residues. Germline V gene sequence: CDR1 LNHDA, CDR2 SQIVND (reference sequence). V shed 3 bases and J shed 8 bases, with 7 bases lying between them. CDR3: CASSMSREAFF. CDR3 nucleotides: TGTGCCAGTAGTATGTCGAGGGAAGCTTTCTTT.